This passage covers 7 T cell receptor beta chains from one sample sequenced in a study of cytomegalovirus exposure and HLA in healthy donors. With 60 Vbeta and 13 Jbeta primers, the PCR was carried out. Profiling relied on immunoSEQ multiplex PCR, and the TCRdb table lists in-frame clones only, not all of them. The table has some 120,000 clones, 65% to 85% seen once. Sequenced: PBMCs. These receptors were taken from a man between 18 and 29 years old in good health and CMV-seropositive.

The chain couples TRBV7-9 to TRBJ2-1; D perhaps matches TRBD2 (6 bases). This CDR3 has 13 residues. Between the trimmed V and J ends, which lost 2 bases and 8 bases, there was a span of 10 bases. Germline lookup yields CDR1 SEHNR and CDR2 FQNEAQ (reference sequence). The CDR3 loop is CASSLISGDEQFF. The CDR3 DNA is TGTGCCAGCAGCTTAATTAGCGGAGATGAGCAGTTCTTC.

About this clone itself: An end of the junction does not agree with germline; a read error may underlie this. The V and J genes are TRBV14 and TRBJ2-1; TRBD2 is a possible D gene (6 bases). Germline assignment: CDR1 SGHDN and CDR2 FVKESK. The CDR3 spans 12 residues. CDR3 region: CASSQSPGDGIF. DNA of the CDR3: TGTGCCAGCAGCCAGTCTCCGGGGGATGGGATCTTC.

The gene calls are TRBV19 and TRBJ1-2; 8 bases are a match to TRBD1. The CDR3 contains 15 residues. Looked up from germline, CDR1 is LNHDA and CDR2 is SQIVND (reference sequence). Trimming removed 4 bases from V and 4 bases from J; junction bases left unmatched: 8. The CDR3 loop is CASSSSGQGIYGYTF. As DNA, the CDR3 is TGTGCCAGTAGTAGCAGTGGACAGGGAATCTATGGCTACACCTTC.

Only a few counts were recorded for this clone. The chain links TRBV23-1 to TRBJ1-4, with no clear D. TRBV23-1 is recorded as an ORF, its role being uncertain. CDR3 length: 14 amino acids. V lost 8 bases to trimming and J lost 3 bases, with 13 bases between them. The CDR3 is CASPPGNPNEKLFF. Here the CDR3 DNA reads TGCGCCAGCCCCCCCGGGAACCCTAATGAAAAACTGTTTTTT.

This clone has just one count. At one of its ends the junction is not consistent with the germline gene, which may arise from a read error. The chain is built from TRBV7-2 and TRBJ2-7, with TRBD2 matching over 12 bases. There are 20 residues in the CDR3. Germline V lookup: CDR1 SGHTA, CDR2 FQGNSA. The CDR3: CASSLAPDRLTSGSPYEQYF. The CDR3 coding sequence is TGTGCCAGCAGCCTAGCACCGGACAGGCTGACTAGCGGGAGCCCCTACGAGCAGTACTTC.

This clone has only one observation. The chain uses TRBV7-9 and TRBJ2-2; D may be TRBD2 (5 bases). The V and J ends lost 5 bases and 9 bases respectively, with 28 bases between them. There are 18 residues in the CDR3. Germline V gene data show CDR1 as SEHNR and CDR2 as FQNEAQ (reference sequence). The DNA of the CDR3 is TGTGCCAGCAGCGTATACCCCCCGGTGGATCGGGGAAAGTGGGAGCTGTTTTTT. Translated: CASSVYPPVDRGKWELFF.

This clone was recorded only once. The CDR3 here is CASSQDLPGTGEQYF. CDR3 in DNA: TGCGCCAGCAGCCAAGATCTTCCCGGGACTGGCGAGCAGTACTTC. The chain recombines TRBV4-3 with TRBJ2-7; the D gene is possibly TRBD2 (6 bases). The V and J ends lost 0 bases and 6 bases respectively, with 15 bases between them. CDR3 size: 15 residues. CDR1 and CDR2 from the germline V gene are LGHNA and YSLEER.